A single sample gave rise to the 27 T cell receptor beta chains below, sequenced in a study of blood T cell repertoires in COVID-19. Only in-frame clones appear in the TCRdb table, and some are missing; sequencing was by immunoSEQ multiplex PCR. This sample has about 180,000 clones, with roughly 88% found just once. Material: PBMCs or T cells enriched from blood (not recorded which). The receptors were sampled from a young woman who had recovered from COVID-19.

The V gene is TRBV19, the J gene TRBJ2-1, with a possible D match to TRBD2 (5 bases). There are 13 residues in the CDR3. V was cut by 6 bases and J by 6 bases, with 12 bases left in between. The germline gives CDR1 LNHDA, CDR2 SQIVND (reference sequence). In DNA, the CDR3 is TGTGCCAGTAGGGGAACTAGAACCAATGAGCAGTTCTTC. Encoded protein: CASRGTRTNEQFF.

The rearrangement links TRBV4-2 to TRBJ2-1, with 13 bases that match TRBD2. Trimming removed 1 base from V and 6 bases from J; junction bases left unmatched: 12. This CDR3 region has 19 residues. The germline gives CDR1 LGHNA, CDR2 YNFKEQ. The CDR3 region is CASSQVGTSGIKLANEQFF. CDR3 sequence (DNA): TGTGCCAGCAGCCAAGTTGGGACTAGCGGGATAAAATTGGCCAATGAGCAGTTCTTC.

This clone was counted only a few times. The rearrangement uses TRBV11-3 and TRBJ1-2, with D maybe TRBD1 (5 bases). Trimming removed 4 bases from V and 8 bases from J, with 23 bases in between. Per germline, CDR1 SGHNT and CDR2 YENEEA. The CDR3 runs to 16 residues. In DNA form, the CDR3 reads TGTGCCAGCAGCTCGTCACCCCCGGAGAGGGGAGGAGGCTACACCTTC. It translates to CASSSSPPERGGGYTF.

V usage is TRBV7-8 and J usage is TRBJ2-5, with 7 nucleotides matching TRBD1. Germline V gives CDR1 SGHVS, CDR2 FQNEAQ. This CDR3 spans 17 amino acids. Losses at the gene ends were 5 bases for V and 6 bases for J; bases not matched to a gene: 18. The CDR3 nucleotides are TGTGCCAGCAGCCCGGGCCACAGGGGCTATCGAGGGAAGACCCAGTACTTC. It translates to CASSPGHRGYRGKTQYF.

This chain uses TRBV7-2 with TRBJ2-3, with 9 bases fitting TRBD2. The germline CDR1 and CDR2 sequences are SGHTA and FQGNSA. CDR3 length: 19 amino acids. The V segment lost 0 bases and the J segment 5 bases; nucleotides outside the gene matches: 15. As DNA, the CDR3 is TGTGCCAGCAGCTTAGCGGGGGCTGGGCTAGCGGGGCCCAGAGATACGCAGTATTTT. Its protein product is CASSLAGAGLAGPRDTQYF.

This clone was detected only once. J is TRBJ1-2 and V is TRBV5-4; 7 nucleotides align to TRBD1. The J segment lost 6 bases and the V segment lost 4 bases, leaving 6 bases of the junction unmatched. Per the germline V gene, CDR1 is SGHNT and CDR2 is YYREEE (reference sequence). The CDR3 has 13 residues. CDR3 sequence (DNA): TGTGCCAGCAGCAATGACAGGGTAGATGGCTACACCTTC. It translates to CASSNDRVDGYTF.

The chain employs TRBV21-1 and TRBJ2-5; TRBD2, the D gene given by the table, was not confirmed from the DNA. TRBV21-1 is labeled a pseudogene. The CDR3 contains 13 residues. The CDR3: CASPRTNQETQYF. CDR3 nucleotide sequence: TGTGCCAGCCCAAGGACTAACCAAGAGACCCAGTACTTC.

The rearrangement joins TRBV19 to TRBJ2-3; a weak D match, TRBD2 (5 bases). Per the germline V gene, CDR1 is LNHDA and CDR2 is SQIVND (reference sequence). The V and J ends lost 0 bases and 2 bases respectively, with 18 bases between them. The CDR3 totals 18 residues. The CDR3 sequence is CASSIDGPADTYTDTQYF. CDR3 nucleotide sequence: TGTGCCAGTAGTATAGATGGTCCAGCGGATACTTACACAGATACGCAGTATTTT.

The chain is built from TRBV4-1 and TRBJ1-5; 7 bases are shared with TRBD1. V lost 1 base to trimming and J lost 5 bases; unmatched junction nucleotides: 11. The CDR3 loop spans 17 amino acids. Germline V gives CDR1 MGHRA, CDR2 YSYEKL. CDR3 sequence (DNA): TGCGCCAGCAGCCAAGTTTTAGCAACAGGGGACGATCAGCCCCAGCATTTT. Amino acids: CASSQVLATGDDQPQHF.

The DNA for the CDR3 is TGTGCCAGCAGCTCGGGACAGTTCACAGATACGCAGTATTTT. Its protein is CASSSGQFTDTQYF. The gene calls are TRBV7-3 and TRBJ2-3, with 7 bases aligning to TRBD1. Germline trimming cut 4 bases from V and 2 bases from J; bases unmatched to any gene: 3. This CDR3 has 14 amino acids. Per the germline V gene, CDR1 is SGHTA and CDR2 is FQGTGA.

The rearrangement joins TRBV24-1 to TRBJ2-7, with TRBD2 matching over 15 bases. The CDR3 is 17 residues long. The J segment lost 6 bases and the V segment lost 1 base, leaving 6 bases of the junction unmatched. From germline, CDR1 is KGHDR and CDR2 SFDVKD. The DNA for the CDR3 is TGTGCCACCAGTGATTTAGGACTAGCGGGAGGGCCGGGCGAGCAGTACTTC. Residues: CATSDLGLAGGPGEQYF.

The chain joins TRBV28 to TRBJ2-3, with D tentatively TRBD2 (6 bases). This CDR3 spans 15 amino acids. The germline CDR1 and CDR2 sequences are MDHEN and SYDVKM. The V end lost 5 bases, the J end lost 1 base, and 13 bases lay between the germline ends. The CDR3 region has the DNA TGTGCCAGCAGTCCCCGCGGGGCGGGCACAGATACGCAGTATTTT. This sequence encodes CASSPRGAGTDTQYF. The whole variable domain, filled in from reference TRBV28 and TRBJ2-3, reads DVKVTQSSRYLVKRTGEKVFLECVQDMDHENMFWYRQDPGLGLRLIYFSYDVKMKEKGDIPEGYSVSREKKERFSLILESASTNQTSMYLCASSPRGAGTDTQYFGPGTRLTVL.

The CDR3 region is CASSLRQAPWGYTF. The CDR3 region has the DNA TGTGCCAGCAGTTTACGTCAGGCCCCTTGGGGCTACACCTTC. J is TRBJ1-2 and V is TRBV28; D is uncertain. Germline V lookup: CDR1 MDHEN, CDR2 SYDVKM. This CDR3 region has 14 residues. Trimming stripped 2 bases from V and 8 bases from J, with 15 bases between.

The gene calls are TRBV18 and TRBJ1-2, with TRBD1 identical over 10 bases. The V gene's germline CDR1 is KGHSH and CDR2 LQKENI. The CDR3 is 15 residues long. J gave up 6 bases and V 1 base, and 5 bases lay outside the gene matches. CDR3 region: CASSPQRQGADGYTF. For the CDR3, the DNA is TGTGCCAGCTCACCACAACGACAGGGGGCGGATGGCTACACCTTC.

The rearrangement links TRBV5-1 to TRBJ2-7, with D possibly matching TRBD2 (6 bases). The CDR3 extends over 15 amino acids. From germline, CDR1 is SGHRS and CDR2 YFSETQ. The ends were cut back, 1 base at V and 0 bases at J, with 11 bases in the middle. This chain's CDR3 is CASSLRPGSSYEQYF. In DNA form, the CDR3 reads TGCGCCAGCAGCTTGCGACCCGGGAGCTCCTACGAGCAGTACTTC.

This clone was detected only a few times. The chain recombines TRBV15 with TRBJ1-2; perhaps TRBD1 as D (5 bases). The CDR3 runs 15 residues. The germline gives CDR1 LNHNV, CDR2 YYDKDF (reference sequence). V lost 0 bases and J 8 bases, leaving 16 bases between the germline ends. The CDR3 here is CATSRDRDFSGGYTF. DNA for the CDR3: TGTGCCACCAGCAGAGACAGGGACTTCTCGGGCGGCTACACCTTC. Full variable domain (remainder filled in from reference TRBV15 and TRBJ1-2): DAMVIQNPRYQVTQFGKPVTLSCSQTLNHNVMYWYQQKSSQAPKLLFHYYDKDFNNEADTPDNFQSRRPNTSFCFLDIRSPGLGDTAMYLCATSRDRDFSGGYTFGSGTRLTVV.

V and J are TRBV6-5 and TRBJ1-1; D call uncertain. V was trimmed by 2 bases and J by 1 base, leaving 11 bases between them. The CDR3 runs 15 residues. The germline CDR1 and CDR2 sequences are MNHEY and SVGAGI. CDR3 residues: CASSYSSRGNTEAFF. CDR3 coding DNA: TGTGCCAGCAGTTACAGCTCCCGCGGGAACACTGAAGCTTTCTTT.

This clone was seen a few times. The rearrangement uses TRBV28 and TRBJ1-2; D may be TRBD1 (6 bases). V lost 3 bases and J lost 8, with 25 bases in between. The length of the CDR3 is 17 residues. Germline V gives CDR1 MDHEN, CDR2 SYDVKM. The CDR3 region has the DNA TGTGCCAGCAGTTTCCCCTCGGACAGTGGGGAATTGGGGGGCTACACCTTC. Its protein product is CASSFPSDSGELGGYTF.

Written as DNA, the CDR3 is TGTGCCAGCGGAGACAGGGCTAACTATGGCTACACCTTC. Its protein product is CASGDRANYGYTF. V gene TRBV3-1 (or the pseudogene TRBV3-2) combines with J gene TRBJ1-2; 7 positions agree with TRBD1. Germline CDR1 LGHDT, CDR2 YNNKEL (reference sequence). The CDR3 spans 13 residues. Trimming at V came to 8 bases and at J to 0 bases, leaving 3 bases not matched to a gene.

The rearrangement joins TRBV19 to TRBJ2-1, with D tentatively TRBD2 (5 bases). This CDR3 region has 12 residues. The germline V and J ends were trimmed by 7 bases and 3 bases, with 7 bases remaining between them. The germline V gene has CDR1 LNHDA and CDR2 SQIVND (reference sequence). This CDR3 is CASKDYYNEQFF. CDR3 nucleotide sequence: TGTGCCAGTAAAGACTACTACAATGAGCAGTTCTTC.

This chain joins TRBV7-6 and TRBJ2-1; a possible D gene is TRBD1 (5 bases). Germline values: CDR1 SGHVS, CDR2 FNYEAQ. V was shortened by 1 base and J by 3 bases, with 10 bases between the two germline ends. The CDR3 length is 15 residues. CDR3 in amino acids: CASSLVAGNYNEQFF. CDR3 in DNA: TGTGCCAGCAGCTTAGTCGCAGGGAACTACAATGAGCAGTTCTTC.

DNA of the CDR3: TGTGCCAGCAGTGGGGCCGGGACACATAATTCACCCCTCCACTTT. It specifies CASSGAGTHNSPLHF. The rearrangement links TRBV25-1 to TRBJ1-6, with D perhaps TRBD1 (6 bases). The germline gives CDR1 MGHDK, CDR2 SYGVNS. The CDR3 is 15 amino acids. Trimming took 4 bases from V and 5 from J, leaving 12 bases between them. The full variable domain, with the rest looked up from reference TRBV25-1 and TRBJ1-6, is EADIYQTPRYLVIGTGKKITLECSQTMGHDKMYWYQQDPGMELHLIHYSYGVNSTEKGDLSSESTVSRIRTEHFPLTLESARPSHTSQYLCASSGAGTHNSPLHFGNGTRLTVT.

In DNA, the CDR3 is TGCAGCGTTGAAGAGGCTAGCGGGACAGATACGCAGTATTTT. Translating it yields CSVEEASGTDTQYF. The V gene is TRBV29-1, the J gene TRBJ2-3; TRBD2 aligns across 8 bases. Germline V gene sequence: CDR1 SQVTM, CDR2 ANQGSEA. This CDR3 contains 14 residues. The V segment lost 0 bases and the J segment 3 bases; nucleotides outside the gene matches: 2.

The chain couples TRBV7-8 to TRBJ2-1; TRBD2 matches at 10 bases. Germline V gene lookup returns CDR1 SGHVS and CDR2 FQNEAQ. Trimming removed 5 bases from V and 6 bases from J; junction bases left unmatched: 4. CDR3 length: 14 amino acids. The CDR3 spells CASSRSGRGNEQFF. In nucleotides, the CDR3 is TGTGCCAGCAGCCGGAGCGGGAGGGGCAATGAGCAGTTCTTC.

This clone was observed a few times. The chain has TRBV19 and TRBJ2-7, with 14 bases matching TRBD2. Per the germline V gene, CDR1 is LNHDA and CDR2 is SQIVND (reference sequence). The CDR3 runs 15 residues. V gave up 7 bases and J gave up 5 bases; unmatched junction bases: 7. The CDR3 coding sequence is TGTGCCAGTAACACCGGGACTAGCGGGAGACACGAGCAGTACTTC. Translated, it gives CASNTGTSGRHEQYF.

This chain links TRBV4-1 with TRBJ1-2; TRBD1 matches at 9 bases. Looked up from germline, CDR1 is MGHRA and CDR2 is YSYEKL. V shed 3 bases, J shed 5 bases, and the junction held 4 bases outside the gene matches. This CDR3 contains 14 residues. The CDR3 spells CASSHAGQGYGYTF. The CDR3 DNA is TGCGCCAGCAGCCACGCCGGACAGGGGTATGGCTACACCTTC.

The rearrangement joins TRBV19 to TRBJ1-2; the match to TRBD1 covers 9 bases. The germline V gene encodes CDR1 LNHDA and CDR2 SQIVND (reference sequence). V lost 5 bases, J lost 8 bases, and 6 bases stayed unmatched. This CDR3 has 13 amino acids. The CDR3 DNA reads as TGTGCCAGTAGTCCCCGGGACAGGGAAGGCTACACCTTC. It is translated as CASSPRDREGYTF. Full variable domain (remainder filled in from reference TRBV19 and TRBJ1-2): DGGITQSPKYLFRKEGQNVTLSCEQNLNHDAMYWYRQDPGQGLRLIYYSQIVNDFQKGDIAEGYSVSREKKESFPLTVTSAQKNPTAFYLCASSPRDREGYTFGSGTRLTVV.